These T cell receptor beta chains were read from a single sample in a study of tumor-infiltrating lymphocytes in localized non-small cell lung cancer. The repertoire was sequenced with immunoSEQ multiplex PCR; TCRdb's copy has only in-frame clones and lacks some. The repertoire holds some 17,000 clones, around 80% seen once, with 10% in the top ten. Sequenced input: uninvolved lung tissue not adjacent to the tumor. These receptors were taken from a human donor with non-small cell lung cancer. Each CDR3 is given with its conserved first and last residue. D genes are given only for firm matches. Only part of the rows carry a size: once, few, many, or a class if the clone is expanded.

.	TRBV2	TRBJ2-5	TRBD2	13	TGTGCCAGCAGTCGGGAGGGGGATGAGACCCAGTACTTC	CASSREGDETQYF
.	TRBV9	TRBJ2-7	TRBD2	14	TGTGCCAGCAGCGCCCCGGGGGGGGACGGGGGGCAGTACTTC	CASSAPGGDGGQYF
.	TRBV7-3	TRBJ2-3	.	11	TGTGCCAGCAGCTTGACAGATACGCAGTATTTT	CASSLTDTQYF
.	TRBV5-6	TRBJ2-7	.	13	TGTGCCAGCAGCCGGGACTCGCGCTTGGGTCAGTACTTC	CASSRDSRLGQYF
.	TRBV5-1	TRBJ2-4	.	13	TGCGCCAGCAGCTTGACAGGGGAGGGCATTCAGTACTTC	CASSLTGEGIQYF
.	TRBV5-1	TRBJ2-7	TRBD1	13	TGCGCCAGCAGTTCCGGGACAGGGGACGAGCAGTACTTC	CASSSGTGDEQYF
.	TRBV7-9	TRBJ2-3	.	14	TGTGCCAGCAGCTTAGTGGACCCAACAGATACGCAGTATTTT	CASSLVDPTDTQYF
.	TRBV9	TRBJ2-7	TRBD2	14	TGTGCCAGCAGCTCCGGGACTAGCGGAACCGAGCAGTACTTC	CASSSGTSGTEQYF
.	TRBV30	TRBJ1-5	.	13	TGTGCCTGGAGTACAGGGAGGAATCAGCCCCAGCATTTT	CAWSTGRNQPQHF
.	TRBV15	TRBJ1-3	.	15	TGTGCCACCAGCAGAGATCGGGTCTCTGGAAACACCATATATTTT	CATSRDRVSGNTIYF
once	TRBV29-1	TRBJ2-1	TRBD2	20	TGCAGCGTTGATGGATTGGGGGAGGGGAAACAACTTAGTTCCTACAATGAGCAGTTCTTC	CSVDGLGEGKQLSSYNEQFF
few	TRBV7-8	TRBJ2-5	.	12	TGTGCCAGCAGCCCCCGGGGAAAGACCCAGTACTTC	CASSPRGKTQYF
.	TRBV9	TRBJ2-3	.	13	TGTGCCAGCAGCCTGGGGGGCACAGATACGCAGTATTTT	CASSLGGTDTQYF
.	TRBV10-3	TRBJ2-5	.	13	TGTGCCATCAGTGAGTCGACCCCAGGGACCCAGTACTTC	CAISESTPGTQYF
.	TRBV2	TRBJ2-5	TRBD2	14	TGTGCCAGCAGTTTAGCGGGAACCCAAGAGACCCAGTACTTC	CASSLAGTQETQYF
.	TRBV6-5	TRBJ2-7	TRBD1	15	TGTGCCAGCAGTTACGATTGGGACAGATCCTACGAGCAGTACTTC	CASSYDWDRSYEQYF
.	TRBV28	TRBJ2-2	.	15	TGTGCCAGCAGCCGAGGGGGGGTGAGGACCGGGGAGCTGTTTTTT	CASSRGGVRTGELFF
.	TRBV2	TRBJ2-2	.	15	TGTGCCAGCAGGAGGCCCGAAGAGAACACCGGGGAGCTGTTTTTT	CASRRPEENTGELFF
.	TRBV6-1	TRBJ1-5	.	15	TGTGCCAGCACCGGGGGGGATGGGAGTAATCAGCCCCAGCATTTT	CASTGGDGSNQPQHF
.	TRBV5-4	TRBJ2-7	TRBD2	14	TGTGCCAGCAGCTTGGGCGGGAGCCACCCTGTGCAGTACTTC	CASSLGGSHPVQYF
.	TRBV5-4	TRBJ1-2	.	12	TGTGCCAGCAGCTCCACAGGGAGAGGCTACACCTTC	CASSSTGRGYTF
.	TRBV30	TRBJ1-5	TRBD1	13	TGTGCCTGGAGTGTAAGGGACAGGGGGCCCCAGCATTTT	CAWSVRDRGPQHF
.	TRBV30	TRBJ1-1	TRBD1	14	TGTGCCTGGAGTACACAGACAGGGGGCACTGAAGCTTTCTTT	CAWSTQTGGTEAFF
few	TRBV9	TRBJ2-1	TRBD1	16	TGTGCCAGCAGCCCGATCAGGGGGCTCTCCTACAATGAGCAGTTCTTC	CASSPIRGLSYNEQFF
once	TRBV5-6	TRBJ1-3	.	14	TGTGCCAGCAGCTTTAGGGATCCTGGAAACACCATATATTTT	CASSFRDPGNTIYF
.	TRBV2	TRBJ2-3	TRBD2	17	TGTGCCAGCAGTGAACTCGGGACTAGCGTGAGCACAGATACGCAGTATTTT	CASSELGTSVSTDTQYF
.	TRBV9	TRBJ2-3	TRBD1	16	TGTGCCAGCAGCTTTTCCGGGACAGGGGGCTCAGATACGCAGTATTTT	CASSFSGTGGSDTQYF
.	TRBV6-5	TRBJ1-4	.	13	TGTGCCAGCAGGCTTGGACTTAATGAAAAACTGTTTTTT	CASRLGLNEKLFF
few	TRBV7-2	TRBJ2-7	.	12	TGTGCCAGCAGCTTTACAACAGGGAAGCAGTACTTC	CASSFTTGKQYF
.	TRBV7-8	TRBJ2-1	.	17	TGTGCCAGCAGCTTATCGTCGGGAGCCTACCCCTACAATGAGCAGTTCTTC	CASSLSSGAYPYNEQFF
.	TRBV5-1	TRBJ2-1	TRBD2	15	TGCGCCAGCAGCCTACTAGCGGGGGCTTACAATGAGCAGTTCTTC	CASSLLAGAYNEQFF
.	TRBV28	TRBJ2-7	TRBD1	15	TGTGCCAGCAGCCCGTGGGGGGACAGGGACTACGAGCAGTACTTC	CASSPWGDRDYEQYF
.	TRBV5-4	TRBJ2-1	.	14	TGTGCCAGCAGCCTCTCCCCTGTATACAATGAGCAGTTCTTC	CASSLSPVYNEQFF
.	TRBV2	TRBJ2-3	TRBD2	15	TGTGCCAGCAGTGAAGATCTAGCGGGAGGGAATACGCAGTATTTT	CASSEDLAGGNTQYF
.	TRBV6-5	TRBJ1-2	.	13	TGTGCCAGCAGGCAGACAGCTAACTATGGCTACACCTTC	CASRQTANYGYTF
.	TRBV28	TRBJ2-3	TRBD2	18	TGTGCCAGCAGTTCGCCCCTCGGACTAGCGGCAGACACAGATACGCAGTATTTT	CASSSPLGLAADTDTQYF
.	TRBV9	TRBJ2-7	TRBD1	15	TGTGCCAGCAGCGCGGGACAGCTACCTACCTACGAGCAGTACTTC	CASSAGQLPTYEQYF
.	TRBV9	TRBJ2-5	TRBD1	15	TGTGCCAGCAGCGTAGGGGGACAGGGGGCTGAGACCCAGTACTTC	CASSVGGQGAETQYF
few	TRBV12-5	TRBJ2-5	TRBD1	14	TGTGCTAGTGCCCTAGACAGGGCCGGAGAGACCCAGTACTTC	CASALDRAGETQYF
few	TRBV6-1	TRBJ1-3	.	17	TGTGCCAGCAGTGAAGCACCACCAGTTTTGGCTGGAAACACCATATATTTT	CASSEAPPVLAGNTIYF